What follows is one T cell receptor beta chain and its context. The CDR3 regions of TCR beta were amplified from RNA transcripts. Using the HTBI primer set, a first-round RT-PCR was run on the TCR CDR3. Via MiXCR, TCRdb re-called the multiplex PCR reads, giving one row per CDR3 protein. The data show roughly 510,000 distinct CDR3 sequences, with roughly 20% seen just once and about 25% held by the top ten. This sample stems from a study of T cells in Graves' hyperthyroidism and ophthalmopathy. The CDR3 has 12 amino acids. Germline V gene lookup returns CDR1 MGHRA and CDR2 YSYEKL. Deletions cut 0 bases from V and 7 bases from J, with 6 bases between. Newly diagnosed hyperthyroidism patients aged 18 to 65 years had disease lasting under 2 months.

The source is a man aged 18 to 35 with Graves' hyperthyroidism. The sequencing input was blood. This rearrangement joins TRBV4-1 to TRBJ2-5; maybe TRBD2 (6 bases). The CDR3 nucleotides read TGCGCCAGCAGCCAAGAGGGAGGGACCCAGTACTTC. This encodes CASSQEGGTQYF.